This TCR beta chain emerged from a study of OX40 agonist ivuxolimab in advanced cancers. Study details: The patients' treatment was ivuxolimab, an agonistic anti-OX40 (CD134) antibody. At 82.7% male, the cohort had a mean age of 60 years, ranging from roughly 20 to 85. Study findings and constraints: Among the lowest peripheral clonal expansion occurred in 0.1-3.0 mg/kg partial responders. Expanded clones were, on average, more numerous in CD8+ T cells than in CD4+.

With respect to this clone: The antigen is not known.

The table came from immunoSEQ multiplex PCR; TCRdb's copy has only in-frame clones and leaves some out. The sample includes about 32,000 clones, around 90% of them seen just once. Sequencing used CD4+ or CD8+ T cells sorted from blood, obtained in a trial of the OX40 agonist ivuxolimab. This receptor was taken from an adult with an advanced solid tumor such as melanoma, head and neck, liver or kidney cancer.

The CDR3: CASSQTESTDTQYF. The CDR3 DNA sequence: TGTGCCAGCAGTCAGACAGAAAGCACAGATACGCAGTATTTT. The chain carries TRBV6-5 and TRBJ2-3; weak D call: TRBD1 (5 bases). From germline, CDR1 is MNHEY and CDR2 SVGAGI. There are 14 residues in the CDR3. Trimming cost V 5 bases and J 0 bases, with 9 bases left between them.